The source of this T cell receptor (beta chain) is a study of post-analysis software for immune sequencing data. Findings and limits, study-wide: Patients showed TRBV5-6, TRBV5-1 and TRBV20-1 among about five TRBV segments more frequent than in controls.

Concerning this clonotype itself: Its target is unknown.

CDR1 and CDR2 (germline): SGHVS, FQNEAQ. V lost 5 bases, J lost 2 bases, and 8 bases stayed unmatched. The CDR3 loop spans 16 amino acids. The TCR beta cDNA libraries contained unique molecular identifiers. TCRdb re-called the PCR reads with MiXCR, one entry per CDR3 protein. Found here are fewer than 900,000 distinct CDR3 sequences, more than 45% of them singletons; the top ten hold just under 5%. Sequencing was carried out using blood. The clonotype comes from a girl aged 5-17 years with multiple sclerosis. The gene calls are TRBV7-8 and TRBJ2-4; 8 bases agree with TRBD1. CDR3 protein: CASSPDRGFTKNIQYF. In nucleotides, the CDR3 is TGTGCCAGCAGCCCCGACAGGGGTTTTACCAAAAACATTCAGTACTTC.